This TCR beta chain derives from a study of blood T cell repertoires in COVID-19. Study-wide context: From the United States, Italy and Spain came samples of acute and convalescent COVID-19. Nucleic acid was either cDNA or gDNA, and it came from T cells, B-cell-depleted T cells, or PBMCs.

Per the authors' pipeline: The authors estimated nucleated cell counts from reference gene primer amplification. Profiling relied on immunoSEQ multiplex PCR, and the TCRdb table lists in-frame clones only, not all of them. V, J and clone size reflect that table, while D and trimming were determined from the DNA. Of fewer than 30,000 clones listed, 85% to 95% are singletons. Sequenced material: peripheral blood. The clonotype comes from a woman between 70 and 85 years old with COVID-19, enrolled during active disease.

The CDR3 sequence is CASSVEGGRNNEQFF. In nucleotides, the CDR3 is TGTGCCAGCAGCGTAGAAGGGGGAAGGAACAATGAGCAGTTCTTC. The chain uses TRBV9 and TRBJ2-1, with a weak D call TRBD1 (6 bases). The germline CDR1 and CDR2 sequences are SGDLS and YYNGEE. The CDR3 extends over 15 amino acids. Trimming cost V 0 bases and J 5 bases, with 12 bases left between them.